One sample yielded the 12 T cell receptor beta chains listed below, sequenced in a study of T cell responses to AZD1222 COVID-19 vaccine. Assay: immunoSEQ multiplex PCR; the TCRdb copy retains only in-frame clones and omits some. The data contain some 80,000 clones, about 82% of them seen just once; the ten biggest clones take up approximately 9%. Specimen: peripheral blood, collected on day 0 of AZD1222 vaccination. Source of these receptors: an adult in good health.

V and J are TRBV20-1 and TRBJ2-7; D gene uncertain. Germline-derived CDR1 and CDR2 are DFQATT and SNEGSKA (reference sequence). The CDR3 extends over 10 amino acids. Deletions cut 3 bases from V and 5 bases from J, with 5 bases between. As DNA, the CDR3 is TGCAGTGCTAGCCCGAACGAGCAGTACTTC. Its translation is CSASPNEQYF.

The rearrangement joins TRBV19 to TRBJ1-5; tentative D call: TRBD1 (5 bases). The CDR3 loop spans 14 amino acids. Trimming took off 5 bases at V and 0 bases at J, with 8 bases between the two ends. CDR1 is LNHDA and CDR2 is SQIVND in the germline V gene (reference sequence). The CDR3 sequence is CASSAGSSNQPQHF. CDR3 in DNA: TGTGCCAGTAGTGCAGGGAGTAGCAATCAGCCCCAGCATTTT.

This clone has only one observation. The chain employs TRBV2 and TRBJ2-3; TRBD2 matches 13 bases. Germline V gene sequence: CDR1 SNHLY, CDR2 FYNNEI. The CDR3 length is 14 residues. V lost 4 bases to trimming and J lost 5 bases; unmatched junction nucleotides: 0. The CDR3: CASSGTSGRDTQYF. The CDR3 nucleotides are TGTGCCAGCAGTGGGACTAGCGGGAGAGATACGCAGTATTTT.

The chain links TRBV7-2 to TRBJ2-6; TRBD1 matches 9 bases. Germline V gene data show CDR1 as SGHTA and CDR2 as FQGNSA. This CDR3 spans 18 amino acids. V gave up 3 bases and J gave up 1 base; unmatched junction bases: 7. CDR3 sequence (DNA): TGTGCCAGCAGCTTGACAGGGGGGGCAGTGTCTGGGGCCAACGTCCTGACTTTC. This gives the protein CASSLTGGAVSGANVLTF.

The chain uses TRBV6-2 or TRBV6-3 and TRBJ1-2; no clear D. In germline, CDR1 is MNHEY, CDR2 SVGEGT. The CDR3 is made up of 12 amino acids. Trimming shortened V by 2 bases and J by 6 bases, and 7 bases separated the two germline ends. As DNA, the CDR3 is TGTGCCAGCAGTTACGAGTGGGATGGCTACACCTTC. Amino acids: CASSYEWDGYTF.

V and J are TRBV9 and TRBJ2-7, with TRBD1 matching over 8 bases. Trimming took 4 bases from V and 3 from J; bases not matched to a gene: 3. The CDR3 covers 13 residues. In germline, CDR1 is SGDLS, CDR2 YYNGEE. The CDR3 DNA sequence: TGTGCCAGCAGCTTTGGGACAGGCTACGAGCAGTACTTC. This encodes CASSFGTGYEQYF.

The rearrangement links TRBV7-9 to TRBJ2-7; 8 bases map to TRBD1. The CDR3 consists of 16 residues. Germline CDR1 is SEHNR and CDR2 is FQNEAQ (reference sequence). J gave up 2 bases and V 6 bases, and 12 bases lay outside the gene matches. The CDR3 loop is CASRPSQGARTYEQYF. The CDR3 DNA is TGTGCCAGCAGGCCTAGTCAGGGGGCGAGGACCTACGAGCAGTACTTC. The whole variable domain, remainder taken from reference TRBV7-9 and TRBJ2-7, is DTGVSQNPRHKITKRGQNVTFRCDPISEHNRLYWYRQTLGQGPEFLTYFQNEAQLEKSRLLSDRFSAERPKGSFSTLEIQRTEQGDSAMYLCASRPSQGARTYEQYFGPGTRLTVT.

This chain uses TRBV30 with TRBJ1-2, with D unresolved. Germline CDR1 and CDR2: GTSNPN and SVGIG (reference sequence). Trimming left V 1 base short and J 7 bases short, with 7 bases between. This CDR3 has 11 residues. The CDR3 reads CAWSGAGGYTF. For the CDR3, the DNA is TGTGCCTGGAGTGGGGCGGGTGGCTACACCTTC.

The chain links TRBV6-5 to TRBJ1-6; a weak D match, TRBD1 (6 bases). This CDR3 is 15 amino acids long. Between the trimmed V and J ends, which lost 8 bases and 3 bases, there was a span of 14 bases. Germline V gene data show CDR1 as MNHEY and CDR2 as SVGAGI. The CDR3 protein is CASRGQSNYNSPLHF. The CDR3 DNA follows: TGTGCCAGCCGAGGACAGTCGAACTATAATTCACCCCTCCACTTT.

V is TRBV9 and J is TRBJ1-1; D is unresolved. Trimming took 0 bases from V and 4 from J, leaving 10 bases between them. This CDR3 has 14 residues. CDR1 and CDR2 from the germline V gene are SGDLS and YYNGEE. CDR3 sequence: CASSVEDYSTEAFF. CDR3 in DNA: TGTGCCAGCAGCGTAGAAGATTATAGCACTGAAGCTTTCTTT. The variable domain in full, completed from reference TRBV9 and TRBJ1-1, reads DSGVTQTPKHLITATGQRVTLRCSPRSGDLSVYWYQQSLDQGLQFLIQYYNGEERAKGNILERFSAQQFPDLHSELNLSSLELGDSALYFCASSVEDYSTEAFFGQGTRLTVV.

This chain joins TRBV6-5 and TRBJ2-2; TRBD2 aligns across 8 bases. This CDR3 contains 16 residues. Germline assignment: CDR1 MNHEY and CDR2 SVGAGI. V was clipped by 1 base and J by 6 bases; unmatched bases: 7. CDR3 residues: CASSYLAGGGAGELFF. As DNA, the CDR3 is TGTGCCAGCAGTTACTTGGCGGGGGGCGGGGCCGGGGAGCTGTTTTTT.

This clone was detected a few times. V gene TRBV18 combines with J gene TRBJ1-6; the D is unclear. The ends were cut back, 2 bases at V and 8 bases at J, with 10 bases in the middle. Germline V CDR1 and CDR2: KGHSH, LQKENI. The CDR3 covers 14 residues. The CDR3 DNA reads TGTGCCAGCTCACCAGGCAGTGGTGATTCACCCCTCCACTTT. It codes for CASSPGSGDSPLHF. The full variable domain, completed using reference TRBV18 and TRBJ1-6, is NAGVMQNPRHLVRRRGQEARLRCSPMKGHSHVYWYRQLPEEGLKFMVYLQKENIIDESGMPKERFSAEFPKEGPSILRIQQVVRGDSAAYFCASSPGSGDSPLHFGNGTRLTVT.